These 21 T cell receptor beta chains were all obtained from the same sample, sequenced in a study of T cells in women clearing cervical HPV infection. Using immunoSEQ multiplex PCR, the repertoire was profiled, and TCRdb retains in-frame clones only, with some absent. The sample includes approximately 41,000 clones. The sequenced sample was blood buffy coat. These receptors all stem from a woman between 18 and 70 years old with a cervical HPV16 infection that either progressed to CIN3+ or cleared (not recorded which).

In the case of this clone: The read terminates 3 residues ahead of where the CDR3 ends, so the germline J gene completes it. The V gene is TRBV5-1, the J gene TRBJ1-1; D is uncertain. Germline V CDR1 and CDR2: SGHRS, YFSETQ. Trimming shortened V by 0 bases and J by 2 bases, and 5 bases separated the two germline ends. This CDR3 has 13 amino acids. The CDR3 region is CASSLATNTEAFF. The DNA read from the CDR3 is TGCGCCAGCAGCTTGGCTACTAACACTGAA. Looking up the rest from reference TRBV5-1 and TRBJ1-1 gives the full variable domain: KAGVTQTPRYLIKTRGQQVTLSCSPISGHRSVSWYQQTPGQGLQFLFEYFSETQRNKGNFPGRFSGRQFSNSRSEMNVSTLELGDSALYLCASSLATNTEAFFGQGTRLTVV.

As for this clone: The read terminates 3 residues before the CDR3 end, so the remaining end is supplied by the germline J gene. This sequence joins TRBV7-2 and TRBJ2-7; unclear D gene. CDR1 is SGHTA and CDR2 is FQGNSA in the germline V gene. This CDR3 is built from 13 residues. Trimming stripped 8 bases from V and 0 bases from J, with 11 bases between. The CDR3 reads CASPRVSSYEQYF. The CDR3 bases that were read are TGTGCCAGCCCTCGGGTTAGCTCCTACGAG.

Remarks on this clone: The observed sequence ends 3 residues before the CDR3 terminus, with the missing tail filled in from the germline J gene. V gene TRBV6-1 combines with J gene TRBJ2-2, with 11 positions matching TRBD2. Germline V gives CDR1 MNHNS, CDR2 SASEGT. V lost 4 bases, J lost 7 bases, and 8 bases stayed unmatched. There are 16 residues in the CDR3. The CDR3 bases that were read are TGTGCCAGCAGTGGGCGACTAGCGGGGTGGGACGGGGAG. It translates to CASSGRLAGWDGE. The full CDR3 protein reads CASSGRLAGWDGELFF.

Concerning this clone: The CDR3 extends 3 residues past the end of the read, so its final part is completed from the germline J gene. The chain employs TRBV10-1 and TRBJ2-4, with 9 bases lining up with TRBD2. CDR3 length equals 16 residues. J lost 9 bases, V lost 5 bases, and 14 bases had no gene match. Germline lookup yields CDR1 WNHNN and CDR2 SYGVQD (reference sequence). This CDR3 is CASSRSSGSEESIQYF. The part of the CDR3 DNA that was read is TGCGCCAGCAGTAGGAGTAGCGGGAGCGAGGAAAGCATT.

Comment on this clone: Read coverage stops 3 residues before the CDR3 terminus; the germline J gene supplies the remainder. V and J are TRBV20-1 and TRBJ1-5, with unresolved D. V was pared by 0 bases and J by 0 bases, with 12 bases between. Germline V lookup: CDR1 DFQATT, CDR2 SNEGSKA (reference sequence). The CDR3 spans 16 residues. The DNA read from the CDR3 is TGCAGTGCTAGAGACGCGACCGACATTAGCAATCAGCCC. Translation: CSARDATDISNQP. The full CDR3 is CSARDATDISNQPQHF.

As to this clone: The read ends 3 residues before the CDR3 terminus; that terminus is restored from the germline J gene. The V call is TRBV18, the J call TRBJ2-7; 7 bases align to TRBD2. The CDR3 length is 14 residues. Per germline, CDR1 KGHSH and CDR2 LQKENI. The V gene end was trimmed by 2 bases and the J gene end by 6 bases; junction bases not matched to a gene: 7. CDR3 bases read: TGTGCCAGCTCACCAGGGGGGGAAGGGCTCGAG. This codes for CASSPGGEGLE. The CDR3, in full, reads CASSPGGEGLEQYF.

Comment on this clone: Coverage ceases 3 residues before the CDR3 finishes, and the germline J gene fills in the end. The V call is TRBV29-1, the J call TRBJ2-5; 7 bases are shared with TRBD1. Germline values: CDR1 SQVTM, CDR2 ANQGSEA. The CDR3 has 13 residues. V trimming: 7 bases; J trimming: 2 bases; junction bases outside the gene matches: 7. CDR3 sequence reads: CSAARDRQETQYF. The DNA read from the CDR3 is TGCAGCGCTGCCAGGGACAGACAAGAGACC.

Comments on this clone: The read is 3 residues too short to cover the CDR3 end, so that end is filled in from the germline J gene. The rearrangement uses TRBV11-2 and TRBJ1-3; possible D gene TRBD1, 6 bases. Germline V gene sequence: CDR1 SGHAT, CDR2 FQNNGV. The CDR3 runs 14 residues. V dropped 4 bases and J dropped 4 bases, with 11 bases sitting between them. CDR3 sequence: CASSSQGLGNTIYF. The sequenced CDR3 bases are TGTGCCAGCAGCTCACAGGGTTTAGGAAACACC.

In the case of this clone: The read ends 3 residues early relative to the CDR3; the germline J gene fills the gap. The chain has TRBV11-2 and TRBJ1-2, with a possible D match to TRBD1 (5 bases). This CDR3 comprises 15 residues. Trimming pared 3 bases from V and 2 bases from J, leaving 13 bases between. Germline CDR1 and CDR2: SGHAT and FQNNGV. CDR3 bases read: TGTGCCAGCAGCTTGGGTCCGGCAGGGAACTATGGC. Residues: CASSLGPAGNYG. The CDR3, in full, reads CASSLGPAGNYGYTF.

About this clone itself: The sequence runs out 3 residues before the end of the CDR3; the remainder is reconstructed from the germline J gene. The chain uses TRBV19 and TRBJ2-1; possible D gene TRBD1, 6 bases. V lost 10 bases and J lost 6, with 10 bases in between. The CDR3 is 11 amino acids. Germline lookup yields CDR1 LNHDA and CDR2 SQIVND (reference sequence). CDR3 DNA, as far as it was read: TGTGCCACCCTAGGGGGCAATGAG. It translates to CATLGGNE. The entire CDR3 protein reads CATLGGNEQFF.

As for this clone: Coverage ceases 3 residues before the CDR3 finishes, and the germline J gene fills in the end. The rearrangement joins TRBV2 to TRBJ2-1; 8 nucleotides line up with TRBD1. This CDR3 is built from 13 residues. Looked up from germline, CDR1 is SNHLY and CDR2 is FYNNEI. V was pared by 6 bases and J by 6 bases, with 4 bases of the junction left unmatched. CDR3: CASRVTGVNEQFF. The covered CDR3 bases are TGTGCCAGCAGAGTGACAGGGGTCAATGAG.

Turning to this clone: The read falls 3 residues short of the CDR3 end, and the missing part is taken from the germline J gene. This rearrangement joins TRBV5-1 to TRBJ2-1; TRBD2 is a possible D gene (6 bases). The CDR3 totals 14 residues. The V and J ends lost 3 bases and 7 bases respectively, with 14 bases between them. Germline V gene sequence: CDR1 SGHRS, CDR2 YFSETQ. The CDR3 sequence is CASSYGGPSNEQFF. The covered CDR3 bases are TGCGCCAGCAGCTATGGAGGGCCGAGTAATGAG.

To note about this clone: The CDR3 end lies 3 residues beyond the end of the read and is filled in from the germline J gene. This chain links TRBV18 with TRBJ1-4; possible D gene TRBD1, 6 bases. The CDR3 extends over 13 amino acids. Trimming removed 5 bases at V and 7 bases at J, with 11 bases between. Germline V CDR1 and CDR2: KGHSH, LQKENI. CDR3 region: CASSERDTEKLFF. CDR3 bases read: TGTGCCAGCTCAGAGAGGGACACTGAAAAA.

Points on this clone: Read data end 3 residues before the CDR3 end; the end is taken from the germline J gene. The chain employs TRBV19 and TRBJ2-1; TRBD2 matches at 7 bases. V shed 7 bases, J shed 2 bases, and the junction held 5 bases outside the gene matches. Germline-derived CDR1 and CDR2 are LNHDA and SQIVND (reference sequence). The CDR3 covers 14 residues. The covered CDR3 bases are TGTGCCAGTACACCCGGGACTACCTACAATGAG. Residues: CASTPGTTYNE. The full CDR3 sequence reads CASTPGTTYNEQFF.

For this clone: The CDR3 goes on 3 residues after the read ends, and that part is filled in from the germline J gene. The gene calls are TRBV20-1 and TRBJ2-2, with D perhaps TRBD2 (5 bases). V dropped 6 bases and J dropped 2 bases, with 13 bases sitting between them. Germline V gives CDR1 DFQATT, CDR2 SNEGSKA (reference sequence). The CDR3 has 14 amino acids. The part of the CDR3 DNA that was read is TGCAGTGCAGAACGGACTGATAACACCGGGGAG. Protein sequence: CSAERTDNTGE. The whole CDR3 sequence reads CSAERTDNTGELFF.

Turning to this clone: The read ends 3 residues early relative to the CDR3; the germline J gene fills the gap. This chain links TRBV29-1 with TRBJ2-3; TRBD2 matches at 10 bases. Germline V gives CDR1 SQVTM, CDR2 ANQGSEA. J gave up 6 bases and V 4 bases, and 7 bases lay outside the gene matches. The CDR3 is 14 residues long. The DNA read from the CDR3 is TGCAGCGTTGGCGGACTAGCGGTGGAGGATACG. Translating it yields CSVGGLAVEDT. The full-length CDR3 reads as CSVGGLAVEDTQYF.

Worth noting for this clone: Read coverage stops 3 residues before the CDR3 terminus; the germline J gene supplies the remainder. The chain is built from TRBV5-4 and TRBJ1-4; possibly TRBD1 for D (6 bases). In germline, CDR1 is SGHNT, CDR2 YYREEE (reference sequence). The CDR3 sequence is 15 residues long. The V end was cut by 2 bases, the J end by 5 bases, with 13 bases between. The sequenced part of the CDR3 DNA is TGTGCCAGCAGCTTAGGAGGGCAGGGGAATGAAAAA. Protein: CASSLGGQGNEK. The full CDR3 is CASSLGGQGNEKLFF.

For this clone: With the read ending 3 residues before the CDR3 end, the germline J gene is used to fill in that end. The rearrangement joins TRBV6-1 to TRBJ1-3; tentative D call: TRBD1 (6 bases). The germline V and J ends were trimmed by 3 bases and 1 base, with 10 bases remaining between them. Germline V gene sequence: CDR1 MNHNS, CDR2 SASEGT. This CDR3 has 15 residues. The CDR3 protein is CASSDTGKSGNTIYF. Partial CDR3 DNA: TGTGCCAGCAGTGATACAGGGAAATCTGGAAACACC.

Worth noting for this clone: The read terminates 3 residues before the CDR3 end, so the remaining end is supplied by the germline J gene. This chain joins TRBV2 and TRBJ2-1; D is unclear. The V gene's germline CDR1 is SNHLY and CDR2 FYNNEI. Trimming stripped 4 bases from V and 0 bases from J, with 10 bases between. The CDR3 has 15 residues. This CDR3 is CASSARPGSYNEQFF. The covered CDR3 bases are TGTGCCAGCAGTGCCCGGCCAGGCTCCTACAATGAG.

About this clone itself: The CDR3 extends 3 residues past the end of the read, so its final part is completed from the germline J gene. This chain links TRBV2 with TRBJ2-3; 7 nucleotides line up with TRBD2. The CDR3 is 17 residues long. Germline V gene data show CDR1 as SNHLY and CDR2 as FYNNEI. V shed 1 base and J 4 bases; nucleotides not matched to a gene: 11. The DNA read from the CDR3 is TGTGCCAGCAGTGAAGTTTTCGGCGGGAGACCGCCAGATACG. As protein: CASSEVFGGRPPDT. In full, the CDR3 is CASSEVFGGRPPDTQYF.

Comments on this clone: The read halts 3 residues ahead of the CDR3 end, with the missing end drawn from the germline J gene. The chain employs TRBV20-1 and TRBJ2-7, with a tentative D call TRBD2 (7 bases). V was shortened by 7 bases and J by 3 bases, with 16 bases between the two germline ends. Germline V CDR1 and CDR2: DFQATT, SNEGSKA (reference sequence). The CDR3 is 13 amino acids. The CDR3 spells CSVPGRGHYEQYF. The DNA read from the CDR3 is TGCAGTGTACCAGGGAGGGGACACTACGAG.